This T cell receptor beta chain was sequenced in a study of CD8 T cells in ankylosing spondylitis. A single record per CDR3 protein comes from TCRdb applying MiXCR to the 5' RACE reads. The table records around 770,000 distinct CDR3 sequences, around 20% of them present only once. Study outcomes and limitations: Among TCR beta sequences, a motif of roughly 8 highly homologous variants appeared characteristic of ankylosing spondylitis blood.

A note on this clonotype: Its antigen is unidentified.

CDR3 length: 15 amino acids. The ends lost 5 bases at V and 0 bases at J; junction bases unmatched: 2. Looked up from germline, CDR1 is SGHRS and CDR2 is YFSETQ. J is TRBJ2-1 and V is TRBV5-1, with 10 bases aligning to TRBD2. Input material: blood, either unsorted or a sorted T cell fraction (not recorded which). This TCR came from a male donor with ankylosing spondylitis. For the CDR3, the DNA is TGCGCCAGCAGGGAGCGGGGGGGCTCCTACAATGAGCAGTTCTTC. It translates to CASRERGGSYNEQFF.